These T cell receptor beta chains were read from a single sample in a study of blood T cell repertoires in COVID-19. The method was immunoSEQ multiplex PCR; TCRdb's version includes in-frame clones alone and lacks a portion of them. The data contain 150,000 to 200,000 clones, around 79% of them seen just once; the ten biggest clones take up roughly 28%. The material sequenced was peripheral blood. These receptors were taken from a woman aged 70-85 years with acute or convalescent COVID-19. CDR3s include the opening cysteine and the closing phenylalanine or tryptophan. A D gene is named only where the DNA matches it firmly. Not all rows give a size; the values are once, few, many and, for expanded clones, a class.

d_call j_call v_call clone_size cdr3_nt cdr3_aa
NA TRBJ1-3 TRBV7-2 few TGTGCCAGCAGCTCATCAGGGTTCTCTGGAAACACCATATATTTT CASSSSGFSGNTIYF
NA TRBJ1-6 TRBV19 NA TGTGCCAGTAGTGACAGTTTCGAGACACCCCTCCACTTT CASSDSFETPLHF
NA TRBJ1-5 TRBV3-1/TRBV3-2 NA TGTGCCAGCAGCCAAGGCAGTGGCAGCAATCAGCCCCAGCATTTT CASSQGSGSNQPQHF
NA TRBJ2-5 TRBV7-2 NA TGTGCCAGCAGCTTAGGAGGACAGTACCAAGAGACCCAGTACTTC CASSLGGQYQETQYF
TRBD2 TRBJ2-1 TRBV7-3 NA TGTGCCAGCAGCCTCCATGAGGGGACTAGCGGGAGACAGTTCTTC CASSLHEGTSGRQFF
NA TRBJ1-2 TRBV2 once TGTGCCAGCAGTGTTAGTAACGGTGCGGGCTACACCTTC CASSVSNGAGYTF
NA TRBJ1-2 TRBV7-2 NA TGTGCCAGCAGCTTATTGTCCGGTTCCGACTATGGCTACACCTTC CASSLLSGSDYGYTF
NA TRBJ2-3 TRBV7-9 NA TGTGCCAGCAGCTTAGCAGGAGGTGGCGGGGTTCCTTCTACGCAGTATTTT CASSLAGGGGVPSTQYF
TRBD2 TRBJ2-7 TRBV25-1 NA TGTGCCAGCAGTGAAAGTTCACTAGCGGGGGGATACGAGCAGTACTTC CASSESSLAGGYEQYF
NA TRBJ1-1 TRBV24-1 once TGTGCCACCAGTGAGGGGCGTAGGGACACTGAAGCTTTCTTT CATSEGRRDTEAFF
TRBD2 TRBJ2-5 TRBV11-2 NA TGTGCCAGCAGTAACGGACTAGCGGCCCAAGAGACCCAGTACTTC CASSNGLAAQETQYF
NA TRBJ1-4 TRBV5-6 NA TGTGCCAGCAGCTGGGGCAGGGCTAATGAAAAACTGTTTTTT CASSWGRANEKLFF
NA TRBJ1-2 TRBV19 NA TGTGCCAGTAGTATAGAGGAGACAGGAGTTTATGGCTACACCTTC CASSIEETGVYGYTF
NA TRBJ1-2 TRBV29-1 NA TGCAGCGCGGAACAGGGTTTAGAGCGGGGCTACACCTTC CSAEQGLERGYTF
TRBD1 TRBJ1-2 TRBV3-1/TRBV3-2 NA TGTGCCAGCAGCCCCGACAGGGGAGGCTATGGCTACACCTTC CASSPDRGGYGYTF
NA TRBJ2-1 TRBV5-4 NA TGTGCCAGCAGCTTGGGGGGGCTCAATGAGCAGTTCTTC CASSLGGLNEQFF
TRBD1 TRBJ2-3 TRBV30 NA TGTGCCTGGAGTACCCCCGGGACAGGGGGCACAGATACGCAGTATTTT CAWSTPGTGGTDTQYF
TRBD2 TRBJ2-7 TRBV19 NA TGTGCCAGTATCCCATGGAGACTAGCGGGAAGATGGTCCTGCGAGCAGTACTTC CASIPWRLAGRWSCEQYF
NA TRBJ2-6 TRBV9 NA TGTGCCAGCAGCGTACCAGGGGCCAACGTCCTGACTTTC CASSVPGANVLTF
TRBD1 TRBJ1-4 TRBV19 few TGTGCCAGTAGTCCCCGGACAGGGGGCTATGAAAAACTGTTTTTT CASSPRTGGYEKLFF
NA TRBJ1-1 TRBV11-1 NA TGTGCCAGCAGCCACAGCCGCCCGAACACTGAAGCTTTCTTT CASSHSRPNTEAFF
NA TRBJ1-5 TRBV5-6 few TGTGCCAGCAGCTTGGGAAGGGGTGGGAGCAATCAGCCCCAGCATTTT CASSLGRGGSNQPQHF
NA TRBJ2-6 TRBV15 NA TGTGCCACCAGCAGATCAGGGGCGTCTGGGGCCAACGTCCTGACTTTC CATSRSGASGANVLTF
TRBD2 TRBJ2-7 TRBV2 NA TGTGCCAGCAGTGCTAGCGGGAGGCGTTCTACCTACGAGCAGTACTTC CASSASGRRSTYEQYF
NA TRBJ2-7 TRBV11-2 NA TGTGCCAGCAGCTCTGTGGTCAGGGCTGGGCAGTACTTC CASSSVVRAGQYF
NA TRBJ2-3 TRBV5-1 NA TGCGCCAGCAGCATCACAGGACTAACTCAACAGGGGGATACGCAGTATTTT CASSITGLTQQGDTQYF
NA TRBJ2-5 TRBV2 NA TGTGCCAGCACCTGGCAGGAGGTTCGTGGGGAGACCCAGTACTTC CASTWQEVRGETQYF
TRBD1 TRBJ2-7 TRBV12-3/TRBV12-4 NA TGTGCCACCCAACAGACAGGGTCGTATAAGCAGTACTTC CATQQTGSYKQYF
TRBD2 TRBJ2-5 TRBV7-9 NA TGTGCCAGCAGCCCCCGCGGGGGGATAAGCCAAGAGACCCAGTACTTC CASSPRGGISQETQYF
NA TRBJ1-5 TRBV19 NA TGTGCCAGCCAGGTCCATCAGGGGTCAGGTCAGCCCCAGCATTTT CASQVHQGSGQPQHF
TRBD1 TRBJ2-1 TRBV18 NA TGTGCCAGCTCACCACAGGGGGCGCTTAGTGAGCAGTTCTTC CASSPQGALSEQFF
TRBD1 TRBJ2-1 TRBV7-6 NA TGTGCCAGCAGCACCTCCAGGGGGCGCGGCTCCTACAATGAGCAGTTCTTC CASSTSRGRGSYNEQFF
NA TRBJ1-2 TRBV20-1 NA TGCAGTGCTAGTATTACAGGGAACTATGGCTACACCTTC CSASITGNYGYTF
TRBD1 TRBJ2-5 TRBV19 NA TGTGCCAGTAGTATTGGACAGGCCACCCAGTACTTC CASSIGQATQYF
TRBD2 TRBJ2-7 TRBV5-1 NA TGCGCCAGCAGCTTGGACGGGAGGGCCGCAAACTACGAGCAGTACTTC CASSLDGRAANYEQYF
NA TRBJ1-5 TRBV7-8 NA TGTGCCAGCAGCTCTAGGGGTGGACAGCCCCAGCATTTT CASSSRGGQPQHF
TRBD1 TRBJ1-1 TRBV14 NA TGTGCCAGCAGCCGACAGGGGAACACTGAAGCTTTCTTT CASSRQGNTEAFF
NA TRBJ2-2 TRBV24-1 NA TGTGCCACCAGTGCCCCGACACCATCGAACACCGGGGAGCTGTTTTTT CATSAPTPSNTGELFF
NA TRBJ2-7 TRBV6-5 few TGTGCCAGCAGTTACTCCGGGGGGCCTGACGAGCAGTACTTC CASSYSGGPDEQYF
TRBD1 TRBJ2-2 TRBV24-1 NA TGTGCCACCAGTGACCGGGACAGGGGAACCGGGGAGCTGTTTTTT CATSDRDRGTGELFF
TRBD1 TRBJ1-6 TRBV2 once TGTGCCAGCAGTGTACAGGGGAACTATAATTCACCCCTCCACTTT CASSVQGNYNSPLHF
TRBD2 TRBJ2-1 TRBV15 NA TGTGCCACCAGCAGAGATCTGGCTAGCGGTTTTGAGCAGTTCTTC CATSRDLASGFEQFF
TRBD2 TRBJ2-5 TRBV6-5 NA TGTGCCAGCAGTTATATAGCGGGAGGAGAGACCCAGTACTTC CASSYIAGGETQYF
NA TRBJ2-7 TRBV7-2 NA TGTGCCAGCAGCTTGTCCCCCACTCCCTACGAGCAGTACTTC CASSLSPTPYEQYF
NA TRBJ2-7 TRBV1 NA TGCACCAGCAGCCAAGGTATCCTAGTTATACACGAGCAGTACTTC CTSSQGILVIHEQYF
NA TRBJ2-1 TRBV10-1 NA TGCGCCAGCAGTGAGGGACACCTCGGCGGGGCTGAGCAGTTCTTC CASSEGHLGGAEQFF
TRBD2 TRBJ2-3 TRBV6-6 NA TGTGCCAGCAGGACGGGGGGATCCACAGATACGCAGTATTTT CASRTGGSTDTQYF
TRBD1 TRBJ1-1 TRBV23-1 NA TGCGCCAGGGATACAGGGGTTTGGGACACTGAAGCTTTCTTT CARDTGVWDTEAFF
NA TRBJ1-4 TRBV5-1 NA TGCGCCAGCAGCCTTGGGGAGATAGGGGAAAAACTGTTTTTT CASSLGEIGEKLFF
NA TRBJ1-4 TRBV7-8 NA TGTGCCAGCAGTCGAGGCCCGAGGGAAAAACTGTTTTTT CASSRGPREKLFF
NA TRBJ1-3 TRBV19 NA TGTGCCAGTAGTACGACAGCCGCCAACTCTGGAAACACCATATATTTT CASSTTAANSGNTIYF
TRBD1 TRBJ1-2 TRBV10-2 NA TGCGCCAGCAGTGACGGGACAGTTGGTGGCTACACCTTC CASSDGTVGGYTF
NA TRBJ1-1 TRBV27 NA TGTGCCAGCAGTTCCCGGACAGCAATGAACACTGAAGCTTTCTTT CASSSRTAMNTEAFF
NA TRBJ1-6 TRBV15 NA TGTGCCACCACCAAGCGGGGGACTAATTCACCCCTCCACTTT CATTKRGTNSPLHF
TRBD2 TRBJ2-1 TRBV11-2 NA TGTGCCAGCAGCCGACTCGGCGGGAGAGACTATGAGCAGTTCTTC CASSRLGGRDYEQFF
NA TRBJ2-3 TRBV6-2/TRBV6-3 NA TGTGCCAGCAGTTACGAGGTCCGGCGGATCGCCGATACGCAGTATTTT CASSYEVRRIADTQYF
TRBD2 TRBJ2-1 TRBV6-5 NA TGTGCCAGCAGTTACAGGGACGGGAGGGCCTACAATGAGCAGTTCTTC CASSYRDGRAYNEQFF